Each of the 6 T cell receptor beta chains below was sequenced from the same sample in a study of cytomegalovirus exposure and HLA in healthy donors. The PCR employed 60 Vbeta primers together with 13 Jbeta primers. Only in-frame clones appear in the TCRdb table, and some are missing; sequencing was by immunoSEQ multiplex PCR. Here the sample spans about 200,000 clones, roughly 12% being singletons. The sample taken for sequencing was PBMCs. The receptors derive from a middle-aged man in good health and CMV-seropositive.

The rearrangement joins TRBV7-2 to TRBJ1-3, with no clear D. The CDR3 is 13 residues long. V lost 4 bases, J lost 4 bases, and 8 bases lay in between. CDR1 and CDR2 (germline): SGHTA, FQGNSA. The CDR3 loop reads CASSSSSGNTIYF. The CDR3 DNA follows: TGTGCCAGCAGCTCCTCTTCGGGAAACACCATATATTTT.

This clone was seen a handful of times. This chain connects TRBV6-1 to TRBJ2-3, with D perhaps TRBD1 (5 bases). CDR1 and CDR2 (germline): MNHNS, SASEGT. Trimming took off 5 bases at V and 5 bases at J, with 14 bases between the two ends. There are 14 residues in the CDR3. The CDR3 nucleotides are TGTGCCAGCAGTATAGGGGATGTTGAAGATACGCAGTATTTT. This encodes CASSIGDVEDTQYF.

This clone was detected once. This sequence joins TRBV27 and TRBJ1-2; D is possibly TRBD1 (6 bases). CDR3 length: 13 residues. Germline V CDR1 and CDR2: MNHEY, SMNVEV (reference sequence). Trimming pared 5 bases from V and 4 bases from J, leaving 11 bases between. This chain's CDR3 is CASSTQGSYGYTF. The CDR3 DNA sequence: TGTGCCAGCAGTACACAGGGCAGCTATGGCTACACCTTC.

The V and J genes are TRBV29-1 and TRBJ1-4; TRBD1 matches at 7 bases. Per the germline V gene, CDR1 is SQVTM and CDR2 is ANQGSEA. J was trimmed by 6 bases and V by 7 bases; bases with no gene match: 5. This CDR3 is 12 amino acids long. CDR3 in DNA: TGCAGCGCGATAGGGACAGATGAAAAACTGTTTTTT. Protein sequence: CSAIGTDEKLFF.

This clone was detected only a few times. The chain has TRBV11-3 and TRBJ2-1; 11 bases are shared with TRBD2. V was clipped by 7 bases and J by 4 bases; unmatched bases: 6. The CDR3 length is 15 residues. CDR1 is SGHNT and CDR2 is YENEEA in the germline V gene. Here the CDR3 DNA reads TGTGCCAGCACCCCCGGGACTAGCGGATACAATGAGCAGTTCTTC. The encoded protein is CASTPGTSGYNEQFF.

The gene calls are TRBV15 and TRBJ1-2, with a tentative D call TRBD1 (6 bases). Per the germline V gene, CDR1 is LNHNV and CDR2 is YYDKDF (reference sequence). The CDR3 extends over 17 amino acids. The V end was cut by 0 bases, the J end by 0 bases, with 14 bases between. The DNA of the CDR3 is TGTGCCACCAGCAGAGATGGGGGACACCAAGCTAACTATGGCTACACCTTC. As protein: CATSRDGGHQANYGYTF.